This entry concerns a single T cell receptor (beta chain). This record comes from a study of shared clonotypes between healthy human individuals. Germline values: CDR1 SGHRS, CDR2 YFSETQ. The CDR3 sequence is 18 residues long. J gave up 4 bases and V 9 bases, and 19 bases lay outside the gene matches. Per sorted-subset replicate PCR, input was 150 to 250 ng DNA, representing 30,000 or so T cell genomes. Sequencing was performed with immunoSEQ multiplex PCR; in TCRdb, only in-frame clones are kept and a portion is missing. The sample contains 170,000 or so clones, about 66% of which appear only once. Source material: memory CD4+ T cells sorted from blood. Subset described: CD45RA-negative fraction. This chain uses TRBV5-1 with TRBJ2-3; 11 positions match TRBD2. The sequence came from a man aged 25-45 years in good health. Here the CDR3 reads CATTPVSGRAGNPDTQYF. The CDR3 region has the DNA TGCGCCACCACCCCGGTTAGCGGGAGGGCGGGTAACCCAGATACGCAGTATTTT.